This entry lists 4 T cell receptor beta chains sequenced from one sample in a study of blood T cell repertoires in COVID-19. TCRdb's copy holds only in-frame clones and misses some; the assay was immunoSEQ multiplex PCR. The table records 80,000 to 100,000 clones, about nine tenths of them present only once. Sequenced input: peripheral blood. The receptors were sampled from a man between 60 and 75 years old with acute or convalescent COVID-19.

The CDR3 reads CASSETASGGDNEQFF. In DNA, the CDR3 is TGTGCCAGCAGTGAGACCGCTAGCGGGGGAGACAATGAGCAGTTCTTC. This sequence joins TRBV2 and TRBJ2-1; 10 bases agree with TRBD2. This CDR3 is built from 16 residues. J lost 5 bases, V lost 3 bases, and 7 bases had no gene match. The V gene's germline CDR1 is SNHLY and CDR2 FYNNEI.

The V call is TRBV7-2, the J call TRBJ1-2; D possibly corresponds to TRBD1 (6 bases). The ends were cut back, 4 bases at V and 6 bases at J, with 12 bases in the middle. Per the germline V gene, CDR1 is SGHTA and CDR2 is FQGNSA. The CDR3 has 13 residues. CDR3 residues: CASSWNRVNGYTF. The CDR3 DNA reads as TGTGCCAGCAGCTGGAACAGGGTAAATGGCTACACCTTC.

The V and J genes are TRBV5-1 and TRBJ1-1, with D possibly TRBD1 on 6 matching bases. Germline V lookup: CDR1 SGHRS, CDR2 YFSETQ. The CDR3 contains 19 residues. V gave up 2 bases and J gave up 1 base, with 24 bases separating them. CDR3: CASSLHPDAFTGKNTEAFF. The CDR3 DNA reads as TGCGCCAGCAGCTTACACCCAGACGCCTTTACAGGGAAGAACACTGAAGCTTTCTTT.

This chain connects TRBV12-3 or TRBV12-4 to TRBJ1-4; D call uncertain. Trimming took 2 bases from V and 7 from J, leaving 8 bases between them. The CDR3 totals 13 residues. As DNA, the CDR3 is TGTGCCAGCAGTTTACGGGTGGTTGAAAAACTGTTTTTT. The encoded protein is CASSLRVVEKLFF.